A single sample is the source of the 12 T cell receptor beta chains below, sequenced in a study of blood T cell repertoires in COVID-19 (dated by TCRdb to the early 2020s). Libraries came from the immunoSEQ multiplex PCR assay. TCRdb took over this immuneACCESS table, retaining in-frame rearrangements with V and J assigned. Such tables are incomplete; in checked studies, under half of the missing clones stem from an unresolved V gene, and the remainder is unexplained. This sample lists more than 60,000 clones; roughly 80% were detected once. In total, the top ten clones hold about an eighth of the sample. Sequenced sample: peripheral blood. These receptor sequences come from a man aged 45-65 years with COVID-19, enrolled during active disease.

This clone was recorded once. V gene TRBV19 combines with J gene TRBJ2-7; tentatively, D is TRBD2 (5 bases). Trimming pared 4 bases from V and 3 bases from J, leaving 10 bases between. The CDR3 is 13 amino acids. In germline, CDR1 is LNHDA, CDR2 SQIVND (reference sequence). The CDR3 spells CASSSQAGYEQYF. CDR3 sequence (DNA): TGTGCCAGTAGTAGTCAGGCGGGCTACGAGCAGTACTTC.

The chain joins TRBV4-3 to TRBJ1-4; no clear D gene. The V end lost 1 base, the J end lost 5 bases, and 5 bases lay between the germline ends. CDR3 length equals 13 residues. Germline CDR1 and CDR2: LGHNA and YSLEER. CDR3 in DNA: TGCGCCAGCAGCCAAGTCCTAAATGAAAAACTGTTTTTT. It encodes CASSQVLNEKLFF.

This chain joins TRBV9 and TRBJ1-6; no reliable D call. The CDR3 has 19 residues. The V gene lost 4 bases and the J gene lost 2 bases, with 22 bases spanning the gap. CDR1 and CDR2 (germline): SGDLS, YYNGEE. The CDR3 region has the DNA TGTGCCAGCAGCCACTCCCTTTACCAAAGTAGAACCTATAATTCACCCCTCCACTTT. Protein sequence: CASSHSLYQSRTYNSPLHF.

This chain connects TRBV3-1 (or the pseudogene TRBV3-2) to TRBJ2-7; TRBD2 agrees at 8 bases. The germline CDR1 and CDR2 sequences are LGHDT and YNNKEL (reference sequence). The trim removed 2 bases at V and 7 bases at J, leaving 4 bases unmatched. CDR3 length: 13 residues. The CDR3 DNA reads as TGTGCCAGCAGCCAAACGGGAGGGGTTGAGCAGTACTTC. It specifies CASSQTGGVEQYF.

The V and J genes are TRBV7-9 and TRBJ1-2; TRBD1 agrees at 9 bases. V trimming: 6 bases; J trimming: 8 bases; junction bases outside the gene matches: 7. Germline-derived CDR1 and CDR2 are SEHNR and FQNEAQ (reference sequence). The CDR3 is 13 amino acids. The CDR3 sequence: CASRGQGFRGYTF. The CDR3 DNA is TGTGCCAGCAGGGGACAGGGCTTTCGGGGCTACACCTTC. The full variable domain, completed using reference TRBV7-9 and TRBJ1-2, is DTGVSQNPRHKITKRGQNVTFRCDPISEHNRLYWYRQTLGQGPEFLTYFQNEAQLEKSRLLSDRFSAERPKGSFSTLEIQRTEQGDSAMYLCASRGQGFRGYTFGSGTRLTVV.

The chain has TRBV11-2 and TRBJ2-3, with TRBD2 identical over 13 bases. Germline assignment: CDR1 SGHAT and CDR2 FQNNGV. With 5 bases clipped from V and 6 bases from J, the junction kept 5 bases outside the gene matches. The CDR3 runs to 15 residues. The CDR3 nucleotides read TGTGCCAGCAGCCGGACTAGCGGGGGAGGGGATACGCAGTATTTT. Translated: CASSRTSGGGDTQYF. Full variable domain (outside the CDR3, taken from reference TRBV11-2 and TRBJ2-3): EAGVAQSPRYKIIEKRQSVAFWCNPISGHATLYWYQQILGQGPKLLIQFQNNGVVDDSQLPKDRFSAERLKGVDSTLKIQPAKLEDSAVYLCASSRTSGGGDTQYFGPGTRLTVL.

For the CDR3, the DNA is TGCGCCAGCAGCTTGACAGTTACTGGGGCCAACGTCCTGACTTTC. Translated, it gives CASSLTVTGANVLTF. The chain recombines TRBV5-1 with TRBJ2-6, with no clear D. Germline V lookup: CDR1 SGHRS, CDR2 YFSETQ. This CDR3 has 15 amino acids. The ends were cut back, 1 base at V and 2 bases at J, with 7 bases in the middle.

The rearrangement links TRBV18 to TRBJ2-3; 11 bases align to TRBD2. With V trimmed by 1 base and J by 2 bases, 2 bases remained unmatched. Germline lookup yields CDR1 KGHSH and CDR2 LQKENI. The CDR3 is 16 residues long. CDR3 residues: CASSPRSGGATDTQYF. The CDR3 DNA reads TGTGCCAGCTCACCACGTAGCGGGGGGGCCACAGATACGCAGTATTTT.

CDR3 in amino acids: CASSLEGQGSLSSYNEQFF. The CDR3 nucleotides read TGTGCCAGCAGCCTCGAGGGACAGGGGTCCCTAAGCTCCTACAATGAGCAGTTCTTC. This rearrangement joins TRBV14 to TRBJ2-1, with 10 bases lining up with TRBD1. Germline assignment: CDR1 SGHDN and CDR2 FVKESK. V was pared by 4 bases and J by 0 bases, with 12 bases of the junction left unmatched. There are 19 residues in the CDR3.

This clone appeared once. V gene TRBV18 combines with J gene TRBJ2-7, with 15 bases aligning to TRBD2. The CDR3 covers 16 residues. Germline lookup yields CDR1 KGHSH and CDR2 LQKENI. The J segment lost 4 bases and the V segment lost 4 bases, leaving 5 bases of the junction unmatched. CDR3 nucleotide sequence: TGTGCCAGCTCACTCGGGACTAGCGGGGGGCTATACGAGCAGTACTTC. It codes for CASSLGTSGGLYEQYF.

The chain carries TRBV19 and TRBJ1-4; 8 bases align to TRBD1. J was trimmed by 8 bases and V by 7 bases; bases with no gene match: 6. CDR1 is LNHDA and CDR2 is SQIVND in the germline V gene (reference sequence). The CDR3 extends over 13 amino acids. The chain's CDR3 is CASKGTGREKLFF. The CDR3 nucleotides are TGTGCCAGTAAGGGGACAGGCCGGGAAAAACTGTTTTTT. The full variable domain, with the rest looked up from reference TRBV19 and TRBJ1-4, is DGGITQSPKYLFRKEGQNVTLSCEQNLNHDAMYWYRQDPGQGLRLIYYSQIVNDFQKGDIAEGYSVSREKKESFPLTVTSAQKNPTAFYLCASKGTGREKLFFGSGTQLSVL.

This clone was observed a few times. This chain joins TRBV2 and TRBJ1-3; 9 positions agree with TRBD1. V shed 6 bases, J shed 7 bases, and the junction held 7 bases outside the gene matches. Per the germline V gene, CDR1 is SNHLY and CDR2 is FYNNEI. The CDR3 runs to 14 residues. The CDR3 DNA sequence: TGTGCCAGCAGCCCGGACAGGGGAGGGAACACCATATATTTT. Translated: CASSPDRGGNTIYF.